Described below is a single T cell receptor beta chain sequence and its context. Original processing methods: Reference gene primer amplification gave nucleated cell count estimates. Assay: immunoSEQ multiplex PCR; the TCRdb copy retains only in-frame clones and omits some. From that table come the V and J calls and clone size; the DNA was used to work out D and trimming. The profile shows 120,000 or so clones, 70% to 90% of them singletons. The record originates from a study of blood T cell repertoires in COVID-19. Study information: Collection of acute and convalescent COVID-19 samples took place in the United States, Italy and Spain. T cells, B-cell-depleted T cells, or PBMCs supplied cDNA or gDNA.

V shed 4 bases, J shed 10 bases, and the junction held 8 bases outside the gene matches. There are 13 residues in the CDR3. This chain connects TRBV12-3 or TRBV12-4 to TRBJ1-1, with 8 nucleotides matching TRBD1. The sequence was collected from a man aged 40-50 years with acute or convalescent COVID-19. The sequencing sample was made of peripheral blood. The CDR3 DNA follows: TGTGCCAGCAGTTCGTTCAGGGGGCGTCGAGCTTTCTTT. Amino acids: CASSSFRGRRAFF.